This T cell receptor (beta chain) was obtained from a study of blood T cell repertoires in COVID-19 (dated by TCRdb to 2019 to 2021). Describing the broader study: Samples covering the acute and convalescent phases of COVID-19 were provided by collaborators in the United States, Italy and Spain. The repertoires were made available in a free public database intended to serve as a resource for research on the immune response to SARS-CoV-2. The prospective study material was composed of cDNA or gDNA derived from T cells, B-cell-depleted T cells, or PBMCs. HLA class I and class II types, where available, came from metadata supplied by the sample provider rather than from assay-based typing. The sample metadata nearly always contained a de-identified subject ID, COVID-19 status, age in years and sex. The dataset comprised deeply sampled blood TCRbeta repertoires from subjects exposed to, actively infected with, or recovered from COVID-19. The samples were drawn from two sources: the first 160 participants of the ongoing ImmuneRACE study, and 1,200 or so subjects contributed by 6 global collaborators.

TCRbeta CDR3 regions were amplified from genomic DNA using the immunoSEQ Assay, a bias-controlled multiplex PCR. The original methods were these. Within the assay, amplification of reference gene primers was used to estimate how many nucleated cells each sample contained. To quantify the absolute abundance of each unique TCRbeta CDR3 rearrangement, sequence reads were collapsed and filtered. For each sample, productive Simpson clonality was calculated by taking the square root of Simpson's diversity index across productive rearrangements. Entries here come from immuneACCESS through TCRdb and include only in-frame sequences with V and J called. Some clones fail to appear in such tables; in the studies checked, an unresolved V gene covers under half of the shortfall, and the cause of the remainder is unknown. V, J and clone size are taken as reported in that table, and D and trimming were inferred from the DNA itself. In all, the sample holds 350,000 to 550,000 clones, and more than 85% of those were seen once. The biggest ten clones account for more than 4% of the sample.

General conclusions and limits of the study: The quantity of clinical and demographic metadata differed by source and by participant and was supplied without curation.

This clone was found once. No antigen is known for it. No base-level quality is on record; no much larger clone is a single base apart. From cysteine to phenylalanine, the CDR3 is 16 amino acids long. Here the CDR3 DNA is all that survives: 48 bases in frame from base 1. Relative to germline, V is 6 bases shorter and J is 0 bases shorter, with 15 bases between their ends. For CDR1 and CDR2, the germline V gene (reference sequence) lists MNHNY and SVGAGI. Each collaborating institution followed its own protocols to collect whole blood in K2EDTA tubes. For TCRbeta analysis, collaborators shipped samples in one of three forms: frozen whole blood, isolated PBMCs, or DNA extracted from either of those sample types.

Input material: peripheral blood. This sequence was found in a woman aged 25-40 years with acute or convalescent COVID-19. Recombination joined TRBV6-6 with TRBJ2-1, and possibly TRBD1, on 6 matching bases. This receptor has the CDR3 CASRSAGTTSYNEQFF. The DNA sequence is given as TGTGCCAGCAGATCCGCCGGGACAACCTCCTACAATGAGCAGTTCTTC.